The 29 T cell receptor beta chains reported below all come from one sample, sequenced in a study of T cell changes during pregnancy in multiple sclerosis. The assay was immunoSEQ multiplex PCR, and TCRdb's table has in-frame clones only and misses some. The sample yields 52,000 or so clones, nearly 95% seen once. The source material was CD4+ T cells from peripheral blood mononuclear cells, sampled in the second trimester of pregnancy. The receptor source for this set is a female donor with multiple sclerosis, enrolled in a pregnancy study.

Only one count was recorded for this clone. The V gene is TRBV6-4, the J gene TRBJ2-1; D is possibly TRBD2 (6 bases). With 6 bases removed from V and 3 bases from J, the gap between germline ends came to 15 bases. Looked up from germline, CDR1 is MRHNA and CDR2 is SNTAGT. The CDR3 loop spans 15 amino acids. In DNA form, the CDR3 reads TGTGCCAGCAGCCGGGGGTTAGGAGTCTACAATGAGCAGTTCTTC. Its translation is CASSRGLGVYNEQFF.

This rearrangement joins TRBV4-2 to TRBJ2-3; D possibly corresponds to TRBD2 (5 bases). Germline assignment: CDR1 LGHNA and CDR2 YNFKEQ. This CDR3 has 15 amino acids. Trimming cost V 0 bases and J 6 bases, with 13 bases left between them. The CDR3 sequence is CASSQDPGVSDTQYF. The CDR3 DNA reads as TGTGCCAGCAGCCAAGATCCCGGGGTTTCTGATACGCAGTATTTT.

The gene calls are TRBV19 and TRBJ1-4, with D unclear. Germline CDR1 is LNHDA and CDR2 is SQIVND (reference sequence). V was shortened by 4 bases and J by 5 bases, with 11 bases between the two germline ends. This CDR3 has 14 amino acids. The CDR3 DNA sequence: TGTGCCAGTAGTAATTATCGGAGGAATGAAAAACTGTTTTTT. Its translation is CASSNYRRNEKLFF.

CDR3 DNA: TGCGCCAGCAGTGAGCTGGCTAGCGGGGGGACACTCCTCTCCTACGAGCAGTACTTC. Translating it yields CASSELASGGTLLSYEQYF. The gene calls are TRBV10-2 and TRBJ2-7; 11 positions agree with TRBD2. With 2 bases clipped from V and 0 bases from J, the junction kept 12 bases outside the gene matches. Germline CDR1 WSHSY, CDR2 SAAADI. The CDR3 runs 19 residues.

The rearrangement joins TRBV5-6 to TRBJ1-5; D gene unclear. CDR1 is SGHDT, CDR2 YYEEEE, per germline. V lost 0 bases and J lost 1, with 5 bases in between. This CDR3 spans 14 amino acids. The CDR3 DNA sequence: TGTGCCAGCAGCTTGGTCGGGAGCAATCAGCCCCAGCATTTT. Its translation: CASSLVGSNQPQHF. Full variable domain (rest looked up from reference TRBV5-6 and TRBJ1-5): DAGVTQSPTHLIKTRGQQVTLRCSPKSGHDTVSWYQQALGQGPQFIFQYYEEEERQRGNFPDRFSGHQFPNYSSELNVNALLLGDSALYLCASSLVGSNQPQHFGDGTRLSIL.

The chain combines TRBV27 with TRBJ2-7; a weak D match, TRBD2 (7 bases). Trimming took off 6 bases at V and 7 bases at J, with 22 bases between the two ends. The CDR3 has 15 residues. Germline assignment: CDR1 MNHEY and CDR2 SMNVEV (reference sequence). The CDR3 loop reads CASRWSGAGAQEQYF. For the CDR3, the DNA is TGTGCCAGCAGATGGTCGGGGGCGGGAGCCCAGGAGCAGTACTTC.

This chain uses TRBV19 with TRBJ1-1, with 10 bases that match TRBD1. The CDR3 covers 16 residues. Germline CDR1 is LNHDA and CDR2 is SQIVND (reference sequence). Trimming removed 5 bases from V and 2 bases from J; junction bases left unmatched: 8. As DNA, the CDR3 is TGTGCCAGTAGTGCCCGGGACAGGGGACGTAACACTGAAGCTTTCTTT. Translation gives CASSARDRGRNTEAFF.

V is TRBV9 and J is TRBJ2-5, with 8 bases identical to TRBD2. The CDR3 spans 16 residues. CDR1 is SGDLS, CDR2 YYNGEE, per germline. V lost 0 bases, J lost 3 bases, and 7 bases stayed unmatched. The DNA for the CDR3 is TGTGCCAGCAGCGTAGCTCCAGCGGGGGTGAAAGAGACCCAGTACTTC. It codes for CASSVAPAGVKETQYF.

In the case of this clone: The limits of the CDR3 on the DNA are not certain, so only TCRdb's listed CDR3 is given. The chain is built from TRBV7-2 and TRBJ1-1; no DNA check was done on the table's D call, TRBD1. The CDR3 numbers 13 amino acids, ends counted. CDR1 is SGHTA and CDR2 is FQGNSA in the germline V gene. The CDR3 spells CASRPVGQGSPFF.

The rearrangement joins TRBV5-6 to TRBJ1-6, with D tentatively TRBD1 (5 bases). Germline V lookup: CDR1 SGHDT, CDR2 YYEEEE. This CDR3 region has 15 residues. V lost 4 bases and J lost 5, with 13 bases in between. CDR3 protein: CASSPRDRDNSPLHF. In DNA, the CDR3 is TGTGCCAGCAGCCCCCGTGACAGAGATAATTCACCCCTCCACTTT. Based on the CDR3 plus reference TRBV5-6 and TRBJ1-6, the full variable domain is DAGVTQSPTHLIKTRGQQVTLRCSPKSGHDTVSWYQQALGQGPQFIFQYYEEEERQRGNFPDRFSGHQFPNYSSELNVNALLLGDSALYLCASSPRDRDNSPLHFGNGTRLTVT.

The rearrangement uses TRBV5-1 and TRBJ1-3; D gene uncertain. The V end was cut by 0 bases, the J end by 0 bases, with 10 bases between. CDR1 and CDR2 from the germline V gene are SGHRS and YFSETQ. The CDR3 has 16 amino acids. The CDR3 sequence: CASSLDRISSGNTIYF. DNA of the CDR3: TGCGCCAGCAGCTTGGACAGAATAAGCTCTGGAAACACCATATATTTT.

CDR3 nucleotide sequence: TGCGCCAGCAGCTATAATCGTGGGGGCGCGACCTACGAGCAGTACTTC. This codes for CASSYNRGGATYEQYF. V is TRBV5-1 and J is TRBJ2-7; D perhaps matches TRBD1 (6 bases). Trimming left V 3 bases short and J 2 bases short, with 18 bases between. The CDR3 extends over 16 amino acids. Germline CDR1 is SGHRS and CDR2 is YFSETQ.

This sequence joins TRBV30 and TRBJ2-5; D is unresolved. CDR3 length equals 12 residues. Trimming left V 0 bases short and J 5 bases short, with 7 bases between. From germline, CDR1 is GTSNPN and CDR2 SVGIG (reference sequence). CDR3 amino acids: CAWSVRRETQYF. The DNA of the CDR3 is TGTGCCTGGAGTGTTCGGCGGGAGACCCAGTACTTC.

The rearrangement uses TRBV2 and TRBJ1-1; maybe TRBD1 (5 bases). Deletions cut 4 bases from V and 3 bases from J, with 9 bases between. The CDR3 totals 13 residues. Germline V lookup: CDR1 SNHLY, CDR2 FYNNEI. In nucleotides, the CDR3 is TGTGCCAGCAGTGGACAGACCTACACTGAAGCTTTCTTT. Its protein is CASSGQTYTEAFF. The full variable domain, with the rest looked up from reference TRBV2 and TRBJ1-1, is EPEVTQTPSHQVTQMGQEVILRCVPISNHLYFYWYRQILGQKVEFLVSFYNNEISEKSEIFDDQFSVERPDGSNFTLKIRSTKLEDSAMYFCASSGQTYTEAFFGQGTRLTVV.

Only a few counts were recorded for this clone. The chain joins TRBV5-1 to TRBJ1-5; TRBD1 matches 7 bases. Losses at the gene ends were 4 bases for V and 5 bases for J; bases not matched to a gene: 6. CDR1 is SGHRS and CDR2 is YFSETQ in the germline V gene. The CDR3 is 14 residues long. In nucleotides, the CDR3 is TGCGCCAGCAGCCCAGGACAGGTTGATCAGCCCCAGCATTTT. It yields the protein CASSPGQVDQPQHF.

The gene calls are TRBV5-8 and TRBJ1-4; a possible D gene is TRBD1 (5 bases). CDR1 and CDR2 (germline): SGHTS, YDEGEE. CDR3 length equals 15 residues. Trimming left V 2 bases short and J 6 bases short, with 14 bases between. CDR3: CASSFTRVSDEKLFF. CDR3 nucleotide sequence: TGTGCCAGCAGCTTTACCAGGGTATCCGATGAAAAACTGTTTTTT. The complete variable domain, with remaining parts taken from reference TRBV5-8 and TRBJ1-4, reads EAGVTQSPTHLIKTRGQQATLRCSPISGHTSVYWYQQALGLGLQFLLWYDEGEERNRGNFPPRFSGRQFPNYSSELNVNALELEDSALYLCASSFTRVSDEKLFFGSGTQLSVL.

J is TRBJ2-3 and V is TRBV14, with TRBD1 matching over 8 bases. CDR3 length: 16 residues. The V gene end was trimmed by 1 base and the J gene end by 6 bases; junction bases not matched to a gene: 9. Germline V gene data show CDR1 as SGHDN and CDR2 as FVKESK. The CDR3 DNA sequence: TGTGCCAGCAGCCAAGGGACAGGGAGGATCGTCGATACGCAGTATTTT. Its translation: CASSQGTGRIVDTQYF.

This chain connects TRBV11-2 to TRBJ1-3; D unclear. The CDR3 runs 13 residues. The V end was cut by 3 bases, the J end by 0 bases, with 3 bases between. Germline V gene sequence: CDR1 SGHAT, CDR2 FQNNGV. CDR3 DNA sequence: TGTGCCAGCAGCTTTAACTCTGGAAACACCATATATTTT. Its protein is CASSFNSGNTIYF.

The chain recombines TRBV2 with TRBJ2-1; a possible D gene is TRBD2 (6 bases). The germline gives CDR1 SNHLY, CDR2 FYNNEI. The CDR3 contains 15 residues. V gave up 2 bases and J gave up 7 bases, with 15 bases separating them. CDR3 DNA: TGTGCCAGCAGTGAATGGCGGGGCCTGAAGAATGAGCAGTTCTTC. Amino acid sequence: CASSEWRGLKNEQFF. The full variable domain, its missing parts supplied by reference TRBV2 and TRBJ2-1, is EPEVTQTPSHQVTQMGQEVILRCVPISNHLYFYWYRQILGQKVEFLVSFYNNEISEKSEIFDDQFSVERPDGSNFTLKIRSTKLEDSAMYFCASSEWRGLKNEQFFGPGTRLTVL.

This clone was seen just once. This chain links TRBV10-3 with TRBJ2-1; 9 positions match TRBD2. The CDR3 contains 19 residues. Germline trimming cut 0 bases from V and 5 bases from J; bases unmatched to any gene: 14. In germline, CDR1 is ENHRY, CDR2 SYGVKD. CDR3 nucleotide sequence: TGTGCCATCAGTGAGTCGGGCATAGCGGGAGATACGAGGAACAATGAGCAGTTCTTC. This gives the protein CAISESGIAGDTRNNEQFF.

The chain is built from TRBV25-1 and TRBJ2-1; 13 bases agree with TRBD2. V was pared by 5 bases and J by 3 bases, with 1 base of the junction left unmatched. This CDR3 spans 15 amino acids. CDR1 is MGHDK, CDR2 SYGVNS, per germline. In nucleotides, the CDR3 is TGTGCCAGCAGTCGGACTAGCGGGAGCTACAATGAGCAGTTCTTC. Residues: CASSRTSGSYNEQFF.

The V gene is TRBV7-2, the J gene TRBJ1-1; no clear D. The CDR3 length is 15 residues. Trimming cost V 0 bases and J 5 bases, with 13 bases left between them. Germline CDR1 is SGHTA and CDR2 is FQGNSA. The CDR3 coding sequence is TGTGCCAGCAGCTTAGCGCCTGTGTCGGGGACTGAAGCTTTCTTT. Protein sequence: CASSLAPVSGTEAFF.

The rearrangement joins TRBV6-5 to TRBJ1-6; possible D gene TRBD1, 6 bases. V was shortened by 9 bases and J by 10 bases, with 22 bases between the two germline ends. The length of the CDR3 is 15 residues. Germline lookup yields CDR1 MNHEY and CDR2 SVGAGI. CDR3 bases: TGTGCCAGTGTGACCCCGCAGGGGTCGAAATCACCCCTCCACTTT. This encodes CASVTPQGSKSPLHF.

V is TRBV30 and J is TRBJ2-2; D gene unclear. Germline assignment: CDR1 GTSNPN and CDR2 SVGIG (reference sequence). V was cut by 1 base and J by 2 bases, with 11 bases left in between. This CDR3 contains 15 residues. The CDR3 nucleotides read TGTGCCTGGAGTGGATGGCCCCGAAACACCGGGGAGCTGTTTTTT. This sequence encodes CAWSGWPRNTGELFF.

In DNA form, the CDR3 reads TGTGCCAGCAGCCCGGACTCCCGGCCCTATGGCTACACCTTC. It encodes CASSPDSRPYGYTF. The V and J genes are TRBV7-3 and TRBJ1-2; D call uncertain. There are 14 residues in the CDR3. Germline V lookup: CDR1 SGHTA, CDR2 FQGTGA. The V and J ends lost 5 bases and 4 bases respectively, with 14 bases between them.

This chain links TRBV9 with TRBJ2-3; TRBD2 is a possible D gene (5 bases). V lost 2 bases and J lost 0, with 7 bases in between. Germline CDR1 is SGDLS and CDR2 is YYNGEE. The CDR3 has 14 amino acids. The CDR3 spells CASSVRTSTDTQYF. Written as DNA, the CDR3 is TGTGCCAGCAGCGTCCGGACTAGCACAGATACGCAGTATTTT. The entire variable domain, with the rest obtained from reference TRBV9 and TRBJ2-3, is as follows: DSGVTQTPKHLITATGQRVTLRCSPRSGDLSVYWYQQSLDQGLQFLIQYYNGEERAKGNILERFSAQQFPDLHSELNLSSLELGDSALYFCASSVRTSTDTQYFGPGTRLTVL.

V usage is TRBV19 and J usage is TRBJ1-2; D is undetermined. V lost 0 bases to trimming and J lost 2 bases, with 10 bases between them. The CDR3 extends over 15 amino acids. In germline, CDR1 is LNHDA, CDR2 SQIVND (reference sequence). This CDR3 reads CASSIEGRGNYGYTF. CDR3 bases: TGTGCCAGTAGTATAGAGGGTAGAGGAAACTATGGCTACACCTTC.

CDR3 loop: CSVVKHAGNYGYTF. CDR3 bases: TGCAGCGTTGTAAAGCACGCAGGGAACTATGGCTACACCTTC. V is TRBV29-1 and J is TRBJ1-2; perhaps TRBD1 as D (5 bases). Germline V CDR1 and CDR2: SQVTM, ANQGSEA. The CDR3 has 14 residues. Deletions cut 4 bases from V and 2 bases from J, with 14 bases between.

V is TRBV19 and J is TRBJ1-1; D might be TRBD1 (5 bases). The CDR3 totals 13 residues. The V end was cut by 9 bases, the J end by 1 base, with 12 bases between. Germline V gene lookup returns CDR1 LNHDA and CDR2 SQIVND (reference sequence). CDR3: CASQRQSNTEAFF. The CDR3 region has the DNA TGTGCCAGCCAGAGACAGTCGAACACTGAAGCTTTCTTT. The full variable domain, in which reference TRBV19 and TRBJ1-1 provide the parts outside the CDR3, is DGGITQSPKYLFRKEGQNVTLSCEQNLNHDAMYWYRQDPGQGLRLIYYSQIVNDFQKGDIAEGYSVSREKKESFPLTVTSAQKNPTAFYLCASQRQSNTEAFFGQGTRLTVV.